These 26 T cell receptor beta chains were all obtained from the same sample, sequenced in a study of identical twins (dated by TCRdb to about 2016). The receptor library was made with 5' RACE. The reads were generated on an Illumina HiSeq 2000. The public sequencing data were trimmed at Q25 with fastp and processed into clonotypes with MiXCR by TCRdb, which kept only in-frame beta chains. Each entry is one CDR3 protein sequence, shown with its most common DNA and genes. Here the sample has fewer than 350,000 distinct CDR3 sequences; roughly 8.6% occur a single time. Over 2% of the sample is in the top ten clones. These data were also reused for a study on yellow fever vaccine responses in identical twins.

The sample comprised memory (CD45RO+) T cells sorted from blood. The cell subset or site label, read with the paper, signifies: CD45RO+ enriched T cells. Every receptor here comes from a woman aged 18-29 years in good health.

Only a few counts were recorded for this clonotype. The genes are TRBV10-1 and TRBJ2-2, with D possibly TRBD2 on 7 matching bases. The germline CDR1 and CDR2 sequences are WNHNN and SYGVQD (reference sequence). This CDR3 region has 13 residues. The V and J ends lost 7 bases and 5 bases respectively, with 11 bases between them. The CDR3 region is CASTAGATGELFF. In DNA, the CDR3 is TGCGCCAGCACCGCGGGGGCGACCGGGGAGCTGTTTTTT.

The table lists this clonotype with many counts. The rearrangement links TRBV19 to TRBJ2-1; TRBD2 matches at 14 bases. V lost 5 bases and J lost 7; bases outside the gene matches: 7. This CDR3 is built from 16 residues. CDR1 is LNHDA and CDR2 is SQIVND in the germline V gene (reference sequence). This CDR3 reads CASSVGLAGGSNEQFF. CDR3 bases: TGTGCCAGTAGTGTCGGACTAGCGGGGGGCAGTAATGAGCAGTTCTTC.

The chain links TRBV28 to TRBJ2-1, with 7 nucleotides matching TRBD2. CDR3 size: 14 residues. Germline loops: CDR1 MDHEN, CDR2 SYDVKM. Trimming cost V 4 bases and J 4 bases; bases outside gene matches: 4. The CDR3 sequence: CASSSSGKYNEQFF. The CDR3 nucleotides read TGTGCCAGCAGTTCTAGCGGAAAGTACAATGAGCAGTTCTTC. The variable domain in full, with the rest retrieved from reference TRBV28 and TRBJ2-1, is DVKVTQSSRYLVKRTGEKVFLECVQDMDHENMFWYRQDPGLGLRLIYFSYDVKMKEKGDIPEGYSVSREKKERFSLILESASTNQTSMYLCASSSSGKYNEQFFGPGTRLTVL.

This clonotype was found many times. The V call is TRBV2, the J call TRBJ2-5; no definite D call. The CDR3 is 14 residues long. In germline, CDR1 is SNHLY, CDR2 FYNNEI. V was shortened by 6 bases and J by 7 bases, with 18 bases between the two germline ends. CDR3 region: CASSASSAERTQYF. CDR3 bases: TGTGCCAGCAGCGCATCATCGGCGGAGCGGACCCAGTACTTC.

This clonotype has ten or more counts. J is TRBJ1-1 and V is TRBV24-1; D uncertain. The CDR3 length is 15 residues. Germline CDR1 is KGHDR and CDR2 is SFDVKD. The ends were cut back, 2 bases at V and 7 bases at J, with 16 bases in the middle. CDR3 coding DNA: TGTGCCACCAGTGATTCTAGTAAAATGAGTGGTGAAGCTTTCTTT. The encoded protein is CATSDSSKMSGEAFF.

This clonotype has just a few counts. The chain carries TRBV3-1 and TRBJ2-5, with D hard to call. The V end lost 0 bases, the J end lost 1 base, and 9 bases lay between the germline ends. Germline values: CDR1 LGHDT, CDR2 YNNKEL (reference sequence). The CDR3 is 15 residues long. DNA of the CDR3: TGTGCCAGCAGCCAAGATCTGGGCGGCCAAGAGACCCAGTACTTC. It yields the protein CASSQDLGGQETQYF.

At least ten counts were recorded for this clonotype. This sequence joins TRBV15 and TRBJ2-1; D unclear. The V gene's germline CDR1 is LNHNV and CDR2 YYDKDF (reference sequence). The CDR3 sequence is 15 residues long. The germline V and J ends were trimmed by 0 bases and 3 bases, with 9 bases remaining between them. The chain's CDR3 is CATSRDPTNYNEQFF. The DNA for the CDR3 is TGTGCCACCAGCAGAGATCCAACGAACTACAATGAGCAGTTCTTC.

Ten or more counts support this clonotype. The chain has TRBV6-4 and TRBJ2-3, with TRBD2 identical over 11 bases. CDR3 length: 16 residues. V gave up 2 bases and J gave up 4 bases; unmatched junction bases: 5. CDR1 is MRHNA and CDR2 is SNTAGT in the germline V gene. In DNA form, the CDR3 reads TGTGCCAGCAGTGACGGTACTAGCGGGGGCCCAGATACGCAGTATTTT. It is translated as CASSDGTSGGPDTQYF.

This clonotype was counted at least ten times. This rearrangement joins TRBV5-1 to TRBJ2-7; 9 positions agree with TRBD1. The V gene's germline CDR1 is SGHRS and CDR2 YFSETQ. The J segment lost 2 bases and the V segment lost 0 bases, leaving 3 bases of the junction unmatched. The CDR3 loop spans 15 amino acids. CDR3 bases: TGCGCCAGCAGCTTGGTGGGGACAGGGCCCTACGAGCAGTACTTC. Translated, it gives CASSLVGTGPYEQYF.

The chain combines TRBV10-3 with TRBJ1-5; D is ambiguous. Trimming removed 0 bases at V and 6 bases at J, with 12 bases between. CDR1 ENHRY and CDR2 SYGVKD come from the germline V gene. This CDR3 is 15 amino acids long. In nucleotides, the CDR3 is TGTGCCATCAGTGAGTCCGGGCGGACCCCTCAGCCCCAGCATTTT. Protein: CAISESGRTPQPQHF.

This clonotype has just a few counts. The chain has TRBV7-9 and TRBJ1-1; D is perhaps TRBD1 (5 bases). This CDR3 contains 17 residues. V was pared by 5 bases and J by 4 bases, with 23 bases between. The germline V gene encodes CDR1 SEHNR and CDR2 FQNEAQ (reference sequence). The CDR3 bases are TGTGCCAGCAGCCTAGGGGTAATCCGAGACGGACCCACTGAAGCTTTCTTT. This gives the protein CASSLGVIRDGPTEAFF.

CDR3 sequence: CASSAVTGLTQYF. The CDR3 DNA reads TGTGCCAGCAGCGCGGTCACCGGGCTGACCCAGTACTTC. J is TRBJ2-5 and V is TRBV11-2; no clear D gene. The V gene's germline CDR1 is SGHAT and CDR2 FQNNGV. The CDR3 extends over 13 amino acids. Trimming removed 5 bases from V and 7 bases from J, with 14 bases in between.

The chain carries TRBV2 and TRBJ2-3, with 7 bases that match TRBD2. Looked up from germline, CDR1 is SNHLY and CDR2 is FYNNEI. The CDR3 is made up of 18 amino acids. Trimming took 4 bases from V and 0 from J; bases not matched to a gene: 13. CDR3 region: CASSVLGRGGPSTDTQYF. CDR3 in DNA: TGTGCCAGCAGTGTGCTTGGCCGGGGAGGGCCTAGCACAGATACGCAGTATTTT.

This chain links TRBV20-1 with TRBJ1-3; D is unresolved. The germline V gene encodes CDR1 DFQATT and CDR2 SNEGSKA (reference sequence). Trimming stripped 0 bases from V and 1 base from J, with 10 bases between. The CDR3 spans 15 residues. CDR3 sequence: CSARDGKSSGNTIYF. DNA for the CDR3: TGCAGTGCTAGAGATGGAAAGAGTTCTGGAAACACCATATATTTT.

This clonotype came up a few times. The chain links TRBV18 to TRBJ2-1; tentative D call: TRBD1 (7 bases). Trimming pared 6 bases from V and 7 bases from J, leaving 19 bases between. Germline lookup yields CDR1 KGHSH and CDR2 LQKENI. This CDR3 region has 15 residues. The CDR3 region has the DNA TGTGCCAGCTCTCCATCAGGGGGGAGTATAAATGAGCAGTTCTTC. It codes for CASSPSGGSINEQFF.

The table lists this clonotype with many counts. The V and J genes are TRBV28 and TRBJ1-2; a weak D match, TRBD1 (5 bases). Germline CDR1 MDHEN, CDR2 SYDVKM. The length of the CDR3 is 17 residues. Between the trimmed V and J ends, which lost 4 bases and 7 bases, there was a span of 25 bases. The CDR3 DNA sequence: TGTGCCAGCAGTTCACCGGGGCAAACGGGGTTATCGCGTGGCTACACCTTC. Protein product: CASSSPGQTGLSRGYTF.

This clonotype was detected ten times or more. The chain uses TRBV11-2 and TRBJ2-2; D possibly matches TRBD1 or TRBD2 (5 bases each). Germline V gene data show CDR1 as SGHAT and CDR2 as FQNNGV. The CDR3 is 15 amino acids. Between the trimmed V and J ends, which lost 6 bases and 2 bases, there was a span of 13 bases. The CDR3 coding sequence is TGTGCCAGCAGATTGGGACCCCTAAACACCGGGGAGCTGTTTTTT. Its translation: CASRLGPLNTGELFF.

This clonotype turned up a few times. The CDR3 bases are TGTGCCAGCAGCCAACGACGGGGACAAGGAGGTGGAAAACTGTTTTTT. Translated, it gives CASSQRRGQGGGKLFF. The V gene is TRBV3-1, the J gene TRBJ1-4; possible D gene TRBD1, 6 bases. Trimming took off 2 bases at V and 10 bases at J, with 20 bases between the two ends. This CDR3 has 16 amino acids. The germline V gene has CDR1 LGHDT and CDR2 YNNKEL (reference sequence).

The chain uses TRBV7-3 and TRBJ2-5; 9 bases line up with TRBD2. The CDR3 is made up of 15 amino acids. With V trimmed by 5 bases and J by 3 bases, 7 bases remained unmatched. Germline values: CDR1 SGHTA, CDR2 FQGTGA. The CDR3 DNA is TGTGCCAGCAGCAAAGGGACTAGCAGAAAAGAGACCCAGTACTTC. Translation: CASSKGTSRKETQYF.

This clonotype was counted between two and nine times. J is TRBJ2-7 and V is TRBV20-1; TRBD1 is a possible D gene (6 bases). Germline V gene data show CDR1 as DFQATT and CDR2 as SNEGSKA (reference sequence). Trimming pared 3 bases from V and 4 bases from J, leaving 16 bases between. There are 14 residues in the CDR3. The DNA for the CDR3 is TGCAGTGCTAGTCCTACAGGGAAATGGTACGAGCAGTACGTC. It yields the protein CSASPTGKWYEQYV.

This clonotype showed up just a few times. This may come from a read error, since a much larger clone is one base off. V and J are TRBV11-2 and TRBJ2-2; maybe TRBD2 (5 bases). CDR3 length: 15 amino acids. Germline CDR1 reads SGHAT; CDR2 reads FQNNGV. CDR3 loop: CPSSFVLAGTGELFF. The CDR3 coding sequence is TGTCCCAGCAGCTTTGTCCTAGCCGGCACCGGGGAGCTGTTTTTT.

This clonotype has a handful of counts. This chain connects TRBV11-3 to TRBJ2-5; unclear D gene. V lost 5 bases and J lost 1, with 8 bases in between. The V gene's germline CDR1 is SGHNT and CDR2 YENEEA. The CDR3 contains 13 residues. The CDR3 nucleotides read TGTGCCAGCAGCGTCCAAGGCCAAGAGACCCAGTACTTC. This translates into CASSVQGQETQYF.

This clonotype was counted a few times. The chain is built from TRBV10-2 and TRBJ2-3; a possible D gene is TRBD1 (5 bases). V dropped 2 bases and J dropped 2 bases, with 20 bases sitting between them. The CDR3 sequence is 18 residues long. CDR1 WSHSY and CDR2 SAAADI come from the germline V gene. The CDR3 sequence is CASSEGSWFGADTDTQYF. The CDR3 DNA follows: TGCGCCAGCAGTGAGGGTAGTTGGTTTGGGGCTGACACAGATACGCAGTATTTT.

This clonotype turned up a few times. The chain combines TRBV5-4 with TRBJ2-1; D possibly corresponds to TRBD1 (6 bases). The germline V gene has CDR1 SGHNT and CDR2 YYREEE (reference sequence). The CDR3 totals 13 residues. V was cut by 4 bases and J by 6 bases, with 11 bases left in between. The DNA for the CDR3 is TGTGCCAGCAGCATACAGGGTTCCAATGAGCAGTTCTTC. This translates into CASSIQGSNEQFF.

This clonotype was counted a few times. The V gene is TRBV5-1, the J gene TRBJ2-5; TRBD2 is a possible D gene (6 bases). The CDR3 loop spans 13 amino acids. Germline-derived CDR1 and CDR2 are SGHRS and YFSETQ. Trimming removed 1 base at V and 10 bases at J, with 14 bases between. The DNA of the CDR3 is TGCGCCAGCAGCTTGTCTTGGAGGGAGCGCCAGTACTTC. Protein sequence: CASSLSWRERQYF.

This clonotype was seen ten or more times. The chain couples TRBV11-3 to TRBJ2-1; 7 bases line up with TRBD1. CDR1 and CDR2 from the germline V gene are SGHNT and YENEEA. With V trimmed by 5 bases and J by 2 bases, 9 bases remained unmatched. This CDR3 has 16 residues. The CDR3 region has the DNA TGTGCCAGCAGCCAACAGGGGAGTAAGACCTACAATGAGCAGTTCTTC. It encodes CASSQQGSKTYNEQFF. Looking up the rest from reference TRBV11-3 and TRBJ2-1 gives the full variable domain: EAGVVQSPRYKIIEKKQPVAFWCNPISGHNTLYWYLQNLGQGPELLIRYENEEAVDDSQLPKDRFSAERLKGVDSTLKIQPAELGDSAVYLCASSQQGSKTYNEQFFGPGTRLTVL.